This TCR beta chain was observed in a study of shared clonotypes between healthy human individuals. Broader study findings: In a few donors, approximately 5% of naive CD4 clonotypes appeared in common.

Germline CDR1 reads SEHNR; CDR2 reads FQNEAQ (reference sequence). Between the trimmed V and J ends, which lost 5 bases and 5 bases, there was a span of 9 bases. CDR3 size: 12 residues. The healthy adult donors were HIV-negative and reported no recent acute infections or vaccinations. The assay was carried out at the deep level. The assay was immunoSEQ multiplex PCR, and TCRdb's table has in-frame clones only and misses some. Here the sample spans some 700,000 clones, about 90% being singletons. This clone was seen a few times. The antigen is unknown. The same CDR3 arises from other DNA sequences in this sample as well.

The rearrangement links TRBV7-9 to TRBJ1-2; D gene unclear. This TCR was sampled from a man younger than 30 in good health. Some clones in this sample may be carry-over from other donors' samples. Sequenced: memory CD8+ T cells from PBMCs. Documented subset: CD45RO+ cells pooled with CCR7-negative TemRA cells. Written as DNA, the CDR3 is TGTGCCAGCAGCGTAGGGCAGTATGGCTACACCTTC. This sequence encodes CASSVGQYGYTF.